The rows below give T cell receptor beta chains drawn from one sample of a study of blood T cell repertoires in COVID-19. The protocol was immunoSEQ multiplex PCR, while the TCRdb copy is restricted to in-frame clones and leaves out a portion. Among more than 110,000 clones listed, under 80% were seen once. The sample comprised peripheral blood. Receptors originate from a man aged 80 or over with acute or convalescent COVID-19. The CDR3 runs from the conserved cysteine through the conserved F or W. Fields, in order: D gene, J gene, V gene, clone size, CDR3 DNA, CDR3 protein. The D gene is left open where the match is weak. Size values are once, few and many counts, or a class for expanded clones, and some rows have none.

D: TRBD1
J: TRBJ2-3
V: TRBV5-1
size: .
DNA: TGCGCCAGCAGTGATACAGGGGCAAGTACGCAGTATTTT
CDR3: CASSDTGASTQYF

D: TRBD1
J: TRBJ1-6
V: TRBV19
size: many
DNA: TGTGCCAGTAGTTCATCGACAGGGGGAAGGAGTTCACCCCTCCACTTT
CDR3: CASSSSTGGRSSPLHF

D: .
J: TRBJ2-2
V: TRBV5-1
size: .
DNA: TGCGCCAGCAGCCCGGAGGCGGCAACCGGGGAGCTGTTTTTT
CDR3: CASSPEAATGELFF

D: .
J: TRBJ1-4
V: TRBV19
size: .
DNA: TGTGCCAGTACAGAAGAAGAAAAACTGTTTTTT
CDR3: CASTEEEKLFF

D: .
J: TRBJ2-7
V: TRBV7-6
size: .
DNA: TGTGCCAGCAGCTCCAGGGTTAATCAGCCCTACGAGCAGTACTTC
CDR3: CASSSRVNQPYEQYF

D: TRBD1
J: TRBJ2-7
V: TRBV29-1
size: .
DNA: TGCAGCGTTAGGACAGGGGGCTACGAGCAGTACTTC
CDR3: CSVRTGGYEQYF

D: TRBD2
J: TRBJ2-5
V: TRBV18
size: few
DNA: TGTGCCAGCTCCCCGGGGACTAGCGGGGGACAGGAGTACTTC
CDR3: CASSPGTSGGQEYF

D: .
J: TRBJ1-2
V: TRBV6-6
size: .
DNA: TGTGCCAGCAGTTCTAACAGGGATGGTGGCTACACCTTC
CDR3: CASSSNRDGGYTF

D: .
J: TRBJ2-7
V: TRBV11-2
size: .
DNA: TGTGCCAGCAGCTTAGCCGGGACACTCTACGAGCAGTACTTC
CDR3: CASSLAGTLYEQYF

D: .
J: TRBJ2-3
V: TRBV19
size: .
DNA: TGTGCCTCTAAAAGGGGGACAGATACGCAGTATTTT
CDR3: CASKRGTDTQYF

D: .
J: TRBJ2-2
V: TRBV19
size: .
DNA: TGTGCCAGTACTTCCTCAGGCCCGGACACCGGGGAGCTGTTTTTT
CDR3: CASTSSGPDTGELFF

D: TRBD1
J: TRBJ2-1
V: TRBV28
size: .
DNA: TGTGCCAGCAGTTTACCGGGACAGGGACACAATGAGCAGTTCTTC
CDR3: CASSLPGQGHNEQFF

D: TRBD1
J: TRBJ2-6
V: TRBV20-1
size: .
DNA: TGCAGTGCTAGTCTGGGACAGGGGACCTCTGGGGCCAACGTCCTGACTTTC
CDR3: CSASLGQGTSGANVLTF

D: TRBD2
J: TRBJ2-5
V: TRBV4-1
size: .
DNA: TGCGCCAGCAGCCAAGATACCCGGACTAGCGGGGGCCAACAAGAGACCCAGTACTTC
CDR3: CASSQDTRTSGGQQETQYF

D: .
J: TRBJ1-6
V: TRBV10-3
size: .
DNA: TGTGCCATCAGTGAGCCCGCTAAGCCCCTCCACTTT
CDR3: CAISEPAKPLHF

D: TRBD1
J: TRBJ2-7
V: TRBV5-1
size: .
DNA: TGCGCCAGCAGCTTGGCCCCGGGACAGGGTTTTTACGAGCAGTACTTC
CDR3: CASSLAPGQGFYEQYF

D: .
J: TRBJ1-2
V: TRBV5-1
size: many
DNA: TGCGCCAGCAGCTTGGGGCAGGCTGTTAACTATGGCTACACCTTC
CDR3: CASSLGQAVNYGYTF

D: TRBD2
J: TRBJ2-2
V: TRBV24-1
size: .
DNA: TGTGCCACCAATCCCGGACTAGCGGGGGACACCGGGGAGCTGTTTTTT
CDR3: CATNPGLAGDTGELFF

D: TRBD1
J: TRBJ1-4
V: TRBV5-4
size: .
DNA: TGTGCCAGCAGCTCCCTGAACGGGACAGGAGGCGAAAAACTGTTTTTT
CDR3: CASSSLNGTGGEKLFF

D: .
J: TRBJ2-2
V: TRBV4-3
size: .
DNA: TGCGCCAGCAGCTACCGACGGGATGCCACCGGGGAGCTGTTTTTT
CDR3: CASSYRRDATGELFF

D: .
J: TRBJ2-3
V: TRBV18
size: .
DNA: TGTGCCAGCTCACCACCTTACAAAGATACGCAGTATTTT
CDR3: CASSPPYKDTQYF

D: TRBD1
J: TRBJ2-3
V: TRBV7-9
size: .
DNA: TGTGCCAGCAGCCCGACAGGGTTAGAAACAGATACGCAGTATTTT
CDR3: CASSPTGLETDTQYF

D: TRBD1
J: TRBJ2-1
V: TRBV27
size: .
DNA: TGTGCCAGCAGTGGGACAGCGCTACTCAATGAGCAGTTCTTC
CDR3: CASSGTALLNEQFF

D: TRBD2
J: TRBJ2-3
V: TRBV3-1/TRBV3-2
size: .
DNA: TGTGCCAGCAGCCAATATAGCGGGGGGGGAACAGATACGCAGTATTTT
CDR3: CASSQYSGGGTDTQYF

D: TRBD1
J: TRBJ1-5
V: TRBV19
size: .
DNA: TGTGCCAGTAGCCGGGGACAGGGTCTTCCGCCCCAGCATTTT
CDR3: CASSRGQGLPPQHF

D: .
J: TRBJ2-2
V: TRBV5-6
size: .
DNA: TGTGCCAGCAGCATGGCCCCGCTAGCCGGGGAGCTGTTTTTT
CDR3: CASSMAPLAGELFF

D: .
J: TRBJ1-2
V: TRBV6-2/TRBV6-3
size: .
DNA: TGTGCCAGCAGTTTAAGACAAATCTTCTATGGCTACACCTTC
CDR3: CASSLRQIFYGYTF

D: .
J: TRBJ2-2
V: TRBV10-3
size: .
DNA: TGTGCCATCAGTGAATTCAGGGAACTCACCGGGGAGCTGTTTTTT
CDR3: CAISEFRELTGELFF

D: .
J: TRBJ2-3
V: TRBV13
size: .
DNA: TGTGCCAGCAGCCCCCGCCCAGGGGAGAGCACAGATACGCAGTATTTT
CDR3: CASSPRPGESTDTQYF

D: TRBD2
J: TRBJ2-5
V: TRBV29-1
size: .
DNA: TGCAGCGTCGCAAACCAACCGACTAGCGGAGGGGGGACCCAGTACTTC
CDR3: CSVANQPTSGGGTQYF

D: TRBD1
J: TRBJ1-4
V: TRBV23-1
size: .
DNA: TGCGCCAGCAGTACGATGGACAGGGCAACTAATGAAAAACTGTTTTTT
CDR3: CASSTMDRATNEKLFF

D: TRBD1
J: TRBJ1-1
V: TRBV7-9
size: .
DNA: TGTGCCAGCAGCGTAGGGGGCGACGACACTGAAGCTTTCTTT
CDR3: CASSVGGDDTEAFF

D: TRBD1
J: TRBJ1-1
V: TRBV7-9
size: .
DNA: TGTGCCAGCAGCGAGTGGGGACAGATGAACACTGAAGCTTTCTTT
CDR3: CASSEWGQMNTEAFF

D: TRBD1
J: TRBJ2-3
V: TRBV5-1
size: .
DNA: TGCGCCAGCAGCTGGAACAGGGGGCGTACAGATACGCAGTATTTT
CDR3: CASSWNRGRTDTQYF

D: .
J: TRBJ1-6
V: TRBV2
size: few
DNA: TGTGCCAGCAGTGTCTCCGGGGGAGTAGGTTCACCCCTCCACTTT
CDR3: CASSVSGGVGSPLHF

D: .
J: TRBJ2-7
V: TRBV3-1/TRBV3-2
size: .
DNA: TGTGCCAGCAGCCCGGGGGCCTACGAGCAGTACTTC
CDR3: CASSPGAYEQYF

D: .
J: TRBJ1-1
V: TRBV19
size: .
DNA: TGTGCCAGTAGTTTCCAAAAGAACACTGAAGCTTTCTTT
CDR3: CASSFQKNTEAFF

D: .
J: TRBJ2-6
V: TRBV25-1
size: .
DNA: TGTGCCAGCAGTGAACCCCCCGGAGGGACTGGGGCCAACGTCCTGACTTTC
CDR3: CASSEPPGGTGANVLTF

D: .
J: TRBJ1-6
V: TRBV19
size: .
DNA: TGTGCCAGTAGTATGGTGACGGAGTATAATTCACCCCTCCACTTT
CDR3: CASSMVTEYNSPLHF

D: TRBD1
J: TRBJ2-3
V: TRBV6-1
size: .
DNA: TGTGCCAGCAGTGAACACGGGACAGTCACAGATACGCAGTATTTT
CDR3: CASSEHGTVTDTQYF

D: .
J: TRBJ1-5
V: TRBV4-2
size: few
DNA: TGTGCCAGCAGCCATGACAGTCTTAGCAATCAGCCCCAGCATTTT
CDR3: CASSHDSLSNQPQHF

D: TRBD1
J: TRBJ1-3
V: TRBV7-3
size: .
DNA: TGTGCCAGCAGCTTGGGACAGTACTCTGGAAACACCATATATTTT
CDR3: CASSLGQYSGNTIYF

D: .
J: TRBJ1-2
V: TRBV11-2
size: .
DNA: TGTGCCAGCAGCCAAGGAGGTAGATATGGCTACACCTTC
CDR3: CASSQGGRYGYTF

D: .
J: TRBJ1-1
V: TRBV6-1
size: .
DNA: TGTGCCAGCAGTGAAGTGGTTGGGCAGGGCACTGAAGCTTTCTTT
CDR3: CASSEVVGQGTEAFF

D: .
J: TRBJ2-3
V: TRBV9
size: .
DNA: TGTGCCAGCAGCGTAGCCGACTTAGGGGCGCAGTATTTT
CDR3: CASSVADLGAQYF

D: .
J: TRBJ2-3
V: TRBV15
size: once
DNA: TGTGCCACCAGCAGAGACAGGCCTAGCACAGATACGCAGTATTTT
CDR3: CATSRDRPSTDTQYF

D: TRBD1
J: TRBJ1-1
V: TRBV13
size: .
DNA: TGTGCCAGCAGCCCTCGGGCAGGGGGTACGAACACTGAAGCTTTCTTT
CDR3: CASSPRAGGTNTEAFF

D: .
J: TRBJ2-5
V: TRBV7-2
size: .
DNA: TGTGCCAGCAGCACTTCCGGGACTCTCTTCGGGGAGACCCAGTACTTC
CDR3: CASSTSGTLFGETQYF

D: TRBD1
J: TRBJ1-4
V: TRBV4-3
size: .
DNA: TGCGCCAGCAGCCTGGGACAGGGCGAACTGTTTTTT
CDR3: CASSLGQGELFF

D: .
J: TRBJ2-1
V: TRBV29-1
size: .
DNA: TGCAGCGTTGACGACATTCAGTCCTACAATGAGCAGTTCTTC
CDR3: CSVDDIQSYNEQFF

D: TRBD1
J: TRBJ2-7
V: TRBV7-2
size: once
DNA: TGTGCCAGCAGCTCCGGGACAGGGGGATTTTCTGGGCAGTACTTC
CDR3: CASSSGTGGFSGQYF

D: TRBD1
J: TRBJ1-5
V: TRBV24-1
size: once
DNA: TGTGCCACCAGTGGACAGGGGGCGAGCAATCAGCCCCAGCATTTT
CDR3: CATSGQGASNQPQHF

D: .
J: TRBJ2-7
V: TRBV5-5
size: .
DNA: TGTGCCAGCAGCTTGGTAACCGGGCAGTACTTC
CDR3: CASSLVTGQYF

D: TRBD2
J: TRBJ2-1
V: TRBV4-1
size: .
DNA: TGCGCCAGCAGCCAAGATAGAGCCCTAGCGGGGGGCCAGCAGTTCTTC
CDR3: CASSQDRALAGGQQFF

D: TRBD1
J: TRBJ2-1
V: TRBV4-3
size: once
DNA: TGCGCCAGCAGCCAGGGACTGCTTCGGACAGGGGATAACAATGAGCAGTTCTTC
CDR3: CASSQGLLRTGDNNEQFF